The TCR beta chain under discussion was sequenced for a study of OX40 agonist ivuxolimab in advanced cancers. Study details: Patients in dose escalation had liver, melanoma, kidney or head and neck cancers.

V was clipped by 5 bases and J by 10 bases, with 18 bases between them. CDR3 length: 14 amino acids. Germline V CDR1 and CDR2: SGHNT, YENEEA. Method: immunoSEQ multiplex PCR; TCRdb's copy keeps in-frame clones and lacks some. The sample lists around 97,000 clones; more than 80% were seen once. V and J are TRBV11-3 and TRBJ2-1; the D gene is possibly TRBD1 (6 bases). The receptor was isolated from an adult with an advanced solid tumor such as melanoma, head and neck, liver or kidney cancer. This specimen was CD4+ or CD8+ T cells sorted from blood, taken in a trial of the OX40 agonist ivuxolimab. CDR3 amino acids: CASSPRGHGEEQFF. CDR3 sequence (DNA): TGTGCCAGCAGCCCTAGGGGACACGGGGAGGAGCAGTTCTTC.